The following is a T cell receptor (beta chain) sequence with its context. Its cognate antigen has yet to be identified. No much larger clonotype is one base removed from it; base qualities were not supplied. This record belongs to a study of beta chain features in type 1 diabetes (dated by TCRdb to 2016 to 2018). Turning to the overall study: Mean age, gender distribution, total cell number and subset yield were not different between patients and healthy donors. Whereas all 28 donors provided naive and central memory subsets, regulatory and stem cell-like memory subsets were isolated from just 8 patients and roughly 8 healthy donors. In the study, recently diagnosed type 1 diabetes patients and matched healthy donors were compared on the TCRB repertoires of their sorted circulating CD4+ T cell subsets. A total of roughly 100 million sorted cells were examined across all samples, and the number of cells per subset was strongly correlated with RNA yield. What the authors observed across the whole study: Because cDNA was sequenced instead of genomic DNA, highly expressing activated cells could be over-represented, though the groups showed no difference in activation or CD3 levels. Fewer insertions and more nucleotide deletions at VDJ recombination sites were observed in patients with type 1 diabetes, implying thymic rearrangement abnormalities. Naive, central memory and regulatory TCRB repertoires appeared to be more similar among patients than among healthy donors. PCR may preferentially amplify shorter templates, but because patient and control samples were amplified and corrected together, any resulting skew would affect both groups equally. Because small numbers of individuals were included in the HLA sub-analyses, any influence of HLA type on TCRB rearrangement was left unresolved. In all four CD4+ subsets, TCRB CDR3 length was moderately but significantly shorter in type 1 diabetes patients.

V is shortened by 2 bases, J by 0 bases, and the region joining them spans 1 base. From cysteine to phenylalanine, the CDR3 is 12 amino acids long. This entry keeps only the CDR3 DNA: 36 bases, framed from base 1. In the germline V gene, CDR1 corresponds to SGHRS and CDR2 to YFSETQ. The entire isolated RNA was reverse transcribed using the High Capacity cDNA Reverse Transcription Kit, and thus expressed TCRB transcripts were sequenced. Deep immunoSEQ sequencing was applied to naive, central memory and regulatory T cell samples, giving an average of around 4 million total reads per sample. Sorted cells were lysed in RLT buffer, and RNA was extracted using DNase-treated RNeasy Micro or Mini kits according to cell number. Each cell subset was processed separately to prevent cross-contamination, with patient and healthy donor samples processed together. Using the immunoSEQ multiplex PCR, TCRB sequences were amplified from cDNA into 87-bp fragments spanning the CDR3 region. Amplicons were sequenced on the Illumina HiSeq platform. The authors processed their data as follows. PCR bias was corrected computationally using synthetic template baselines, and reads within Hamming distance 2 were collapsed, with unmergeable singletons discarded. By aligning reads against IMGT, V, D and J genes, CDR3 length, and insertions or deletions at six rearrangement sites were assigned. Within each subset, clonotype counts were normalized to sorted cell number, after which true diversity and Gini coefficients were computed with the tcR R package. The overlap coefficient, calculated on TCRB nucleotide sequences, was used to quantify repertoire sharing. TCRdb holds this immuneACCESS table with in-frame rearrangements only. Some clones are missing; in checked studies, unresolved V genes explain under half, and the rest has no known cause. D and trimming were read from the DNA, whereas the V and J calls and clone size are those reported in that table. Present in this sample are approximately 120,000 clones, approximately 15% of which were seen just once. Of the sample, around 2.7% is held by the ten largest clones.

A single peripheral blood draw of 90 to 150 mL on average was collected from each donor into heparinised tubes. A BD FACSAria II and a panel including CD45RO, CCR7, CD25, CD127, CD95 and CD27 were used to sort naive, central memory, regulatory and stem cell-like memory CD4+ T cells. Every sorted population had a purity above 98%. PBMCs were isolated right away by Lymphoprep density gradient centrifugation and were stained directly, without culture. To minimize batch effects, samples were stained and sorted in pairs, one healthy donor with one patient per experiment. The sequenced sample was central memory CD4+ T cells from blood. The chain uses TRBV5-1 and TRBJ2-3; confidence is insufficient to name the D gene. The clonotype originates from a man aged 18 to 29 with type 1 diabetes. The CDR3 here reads CASSFSTDTQYF. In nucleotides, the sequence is TGCGCCAGCAGCTTTAGCACAGATACGCAGTATTTT.